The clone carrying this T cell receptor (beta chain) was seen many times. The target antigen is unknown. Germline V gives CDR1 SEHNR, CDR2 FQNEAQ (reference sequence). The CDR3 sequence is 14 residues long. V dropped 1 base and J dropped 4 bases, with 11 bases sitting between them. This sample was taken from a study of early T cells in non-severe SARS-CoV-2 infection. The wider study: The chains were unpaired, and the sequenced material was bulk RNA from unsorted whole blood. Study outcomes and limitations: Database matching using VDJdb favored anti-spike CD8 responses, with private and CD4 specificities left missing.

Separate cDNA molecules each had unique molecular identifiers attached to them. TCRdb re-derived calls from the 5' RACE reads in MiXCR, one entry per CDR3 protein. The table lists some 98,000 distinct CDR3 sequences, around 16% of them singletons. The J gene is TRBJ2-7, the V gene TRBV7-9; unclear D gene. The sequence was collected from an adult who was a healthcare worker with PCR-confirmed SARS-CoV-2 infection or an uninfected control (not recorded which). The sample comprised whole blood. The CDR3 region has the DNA TGTGCCAGCAGCTTAGATTCAGAGACGTACGAGCAGTACTTC. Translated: CASSLDSETYEQYF.